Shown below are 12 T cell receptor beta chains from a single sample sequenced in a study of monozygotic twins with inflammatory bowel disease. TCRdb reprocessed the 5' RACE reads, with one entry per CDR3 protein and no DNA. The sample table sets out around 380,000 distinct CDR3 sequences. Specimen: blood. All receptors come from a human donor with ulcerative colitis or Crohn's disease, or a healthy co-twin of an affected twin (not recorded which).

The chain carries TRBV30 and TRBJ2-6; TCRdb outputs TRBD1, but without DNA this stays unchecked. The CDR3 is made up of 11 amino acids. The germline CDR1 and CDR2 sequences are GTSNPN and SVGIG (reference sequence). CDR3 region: CAGGGDNVLTF.

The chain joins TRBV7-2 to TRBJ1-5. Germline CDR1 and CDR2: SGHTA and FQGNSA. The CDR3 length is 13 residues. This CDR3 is CASSLVDFQPQHF.

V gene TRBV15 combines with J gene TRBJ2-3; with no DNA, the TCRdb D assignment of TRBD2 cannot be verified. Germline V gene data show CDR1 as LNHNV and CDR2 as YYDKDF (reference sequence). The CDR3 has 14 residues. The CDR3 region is CATSSSGRTDTQYF.

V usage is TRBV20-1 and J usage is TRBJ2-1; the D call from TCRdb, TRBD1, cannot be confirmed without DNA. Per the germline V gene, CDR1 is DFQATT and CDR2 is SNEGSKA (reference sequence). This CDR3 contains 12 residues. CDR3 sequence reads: CSAPRVANEQFF.

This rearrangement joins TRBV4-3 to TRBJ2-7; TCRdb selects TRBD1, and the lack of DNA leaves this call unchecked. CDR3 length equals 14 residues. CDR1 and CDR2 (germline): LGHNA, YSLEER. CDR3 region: CASSPRDGDYEQYF.

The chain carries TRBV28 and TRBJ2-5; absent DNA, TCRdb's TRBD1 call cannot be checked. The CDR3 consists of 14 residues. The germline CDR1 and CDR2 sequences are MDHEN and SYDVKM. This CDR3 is CASSPYRVEETQYF.

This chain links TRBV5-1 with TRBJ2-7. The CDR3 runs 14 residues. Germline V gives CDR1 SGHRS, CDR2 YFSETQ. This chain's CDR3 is CASSLVISSYEQYF.

CDR3 loop: CSARIVYEQYF. The gene calls are TRBV20-1 and TRBJ2-7. CDR3 length: 11 amino acids. Germline lookup yields CDR1 DFQATT and CDR2 SNEGSKA (reference sequence).

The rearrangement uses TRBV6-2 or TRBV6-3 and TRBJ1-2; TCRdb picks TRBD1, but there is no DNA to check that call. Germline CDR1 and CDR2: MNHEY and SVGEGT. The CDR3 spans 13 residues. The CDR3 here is CASFDRGRMDYTF.

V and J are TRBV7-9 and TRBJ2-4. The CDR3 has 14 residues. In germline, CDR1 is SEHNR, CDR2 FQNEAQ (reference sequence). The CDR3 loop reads CASNAILAKNIQYF. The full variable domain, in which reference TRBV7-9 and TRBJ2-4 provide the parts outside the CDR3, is DTGVSQNPRHKITKRGQNVTFRCDPISEHNRLYWYRQTLGQGPEFLTYFQNEAQLEKSRLLSDRFSAERPKGSFSTLEIQRTEQGDSAMYLCASNAILAKNIQYFGAGTRLSVL.

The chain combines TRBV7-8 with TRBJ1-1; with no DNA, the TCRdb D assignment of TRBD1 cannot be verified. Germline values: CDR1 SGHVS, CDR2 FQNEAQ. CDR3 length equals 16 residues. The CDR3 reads CASSPGQATGYTEAFF. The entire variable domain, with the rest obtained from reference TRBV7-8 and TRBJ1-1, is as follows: GAGVSQSPRYKVAKRGQDVALRCDPISGHVSLFWYQQALGQGPEFLTYFQNEAQLDKSGLPSDRFFAERPEGSVSTLKIQRTQQEDSAVYLCASSPGQATGYTEAFFGQGTRLTVV.

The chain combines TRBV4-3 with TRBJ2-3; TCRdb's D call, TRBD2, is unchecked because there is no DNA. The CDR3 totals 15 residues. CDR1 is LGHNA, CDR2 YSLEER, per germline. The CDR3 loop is CASSQGLAGLNTQYF.